The clone carrying this T cell receptor beta chain was seen at least ten times. The sample belongs to a study of T cells in Graves' hyperthyroidism and ophthalmopathy. Across the study: Upon initial diagnosis and before any treatment, peripheral blood was collected.

Subjects aged 18 to 65 presented with newly diagnosed hyperthyroidism of less than 2 months' duration. An approximately 10 ml volume of fresh peripheral blood provided the PBMCs. Amplification targeted TCR beta CDR3 regions from RNA transcripts. When the TCR CDR3 underwent first-round RT-PCR, the HTBI primer set was used. MiXCR, run by TCRdb on the multiplex PCR reads, gives a single entry per CDR3 protein. This table holds 700,000 to 850,000 distinct CDR3 sequences, just over 35% found once. Germline-derived CDR1 and CDR2 are DFQATT and SNEGSKA (reference sequence). The CDR3 spans 14 residues. V was pared by 3 bases and J by 8 bases, with 9 bases of the junction left unmatched.

The TCR was taken from a woman aged 40 to 49 with Graves' hyperthyroidism. Sequencing was carried out using blood. The rearrangement joins TRBV20-1 to TRBJ2-2; 7 bases line up with TRBD1. CDR3 bases: TGCAGTGCTAGTCCCGGGACAGCACTTGGGGAGCTGTTTTTT. This codes for CSASPGTALGELFF.